This entry is about one TCR beta chain. Its antigen remains unidentified. The data are from a study of T cells in localized non-small cell lung cancer. Study outcomes and limitations: For the top 100 tumor clones, a median about 50 also appeared in adjacent lung. Longer overall survival associated with higher blood T cell density; shorter survival with higher adjacent-lung clonality.

Only in-frame clones appear in the TCRdb table, and some are missing; sequencing was by immunoSEQ multiplex PCR. The sample includes about 72,000 clones, around 84% of them seen just once. Germline-derived CDR1 and CDR2 are SGHDT and YYEEEE. V was clipped by 4 bases and J by 7 bases; unmatched bases: 6. There are 14 residues in the CDR3. Sequenced material: peripheral blood, taken before any cancer treatment. This chain joins TRBV5-6 and TRBJ2-2; 8 nucleotides align to TRBD2. This TCR was sampled from a female donor of 60 years or more with stage I lung adenocarcinoma. CDR3 nucleotides: TGTGCCAGCAGCCTCCGGGAGGGCCTCGGGGAGCTGTTTTTT. Translating it yields CASSLREGLGELFF.